The 7 T cell receptor beta chains below come from one sample, sequenced in a study of cytomegalovirus exposure and HLA in healthy donors. Both 60 Vbeta primers and 13 Jbeta primers went into the PCR. Produced via immunoSEQ multiplex PCR; TCRdb's table is partial and in-frame only. The sample holds approximately 30,000 clones; about 63% are singletons and the top ten take about a fifth. The sequenced sample consisted of PBMCs. The origin of the receptors is a man in his forties or fifties in good health and CMV-seropositive.

The chain carries TRBV28 and TRBJ1-2, with a weak D call TRBD1 (6 bases). V lost 3 bases and J 4 bases, leaving 12 bases between the germline ends. The CDR3 covers 14 residues. CDR1 is MDHEN and CDR2 is SYDVKM in the germline V gene. CDR3 in amino acids: CASSFRRQAYGYTF. In DNA, the CDR3 is TGTGCCAGCAGTTTCCGCCGACAGGCCTATGGCTACACCTTC.

The chain couples TRBV6-6 to TRBJ2-6, with 7 bases identical to TRBD1. The CDR3 runs 15 residues. Germline V lookup: CDR1 MNHNY, CDR2 SVGAGI (reference sequence). J was trimmed by 4 bases and V by 7 bases; bases with no gene match: 7. CDR3 loop: CASIRQGAGANVLTF. For the CDR3, the DNA is TGTGCCAGCATACGACAGGGAGCCGGGGCCAACGTCCTGACTTTC.

This clone was detected only a few times. The V gene is TRBV15, the J gene TRBJ1-4; 10 bases are a match to TRBD1. Per germline, CDR1 LNHNV and CDR2 YYDKDF (reference sequence). CDR3 length equals 13 residues. Trimming took 3 bases from V and 8 from J; bases not matched to a gene: 0. The CDR3 protein is CATSRGQGEKLFF. The CDR3 DNA reads TGTGCCACCAGCAGGGGACAGGGGGAAAAACTGTTTTTT.

This clone was counted only a few times. The chain joins TRBV15 to TRBJ2-3; TRBD1 aligns across 9 bases. Trimming removed 8 bases from V and 3 bases from J; junction bases left unmatched: 0. From germline, CDR1 is LNHNV and CDR2 YYDKDF (reference sequence). CDR3 length: 12 residues. The CDR3 coding sequence is TGTGCCACCGGGACAGGGACAGATACGCAGTATTTT. Translated: CATGTGTDTQYF.

This clone was detected a few times. The chain joins TRBV6-1 to TRBJ1-2; D is ambiguous. The germline V gene encodes CDR1 MNHNS and CDR2 SASEGT. With 4 bases removed from V and 3 bases from J, the gap between germline ends came to 9 bases. The CDR3 sequence is 13 residues long. The CDR3 sequence is CASSVREDYGYTF. CDR3 bases: TGTGCCAGCAGTGTAAGGGAGGACTATGGCTACACCTTC.

The chain recombines TRBV6-5 with TRBJ2-5; D gene uncertain. The CDR3 sequence is 14 residues long. Trimming stripped 0 bases from V and 4 bases from J, with 9 bases between. Germline CDR1 is MNHEY and CDR2 is SVGAGI. The DNA for the CDR3 is TGTGCCAGCAGTTACTCGAGACTTTCAGAGACCCAGTACTTC. Translated: CASSYSRLSETQYF.

The chain combines TRBV28 with TRBJ2-7; 14 bases fit TRBD2. This CDR3 contains 17 residues. CDR1 is MDHEN and CDR2 is SYDVKM in the germline V gene. Trimming took 2 bases from V and 5 from J; bases not matched to a gene: 8. Written as DNA, the CDR3 is TGTGCCAGCAGTTTACCAGGGACTAGCGGGAGAGGAAACGAGCAGTACTTC. Its translation: CASSLPGTSGRGNEQYF.